This TCR beta chain was recorded in a study of regulatory T cells in long-lasting Graves disease. This clonotype was observed a handful of times. No antigen is known for it. Sequencing libraries for TCR beta were prepared with iRepertoire HTBI primers and Arm-PCR of CDR3 regions. TCRdb ran MiXCR on the multiplex PCR reads and lists one entry per CDR3 protein. The sample shows nearly 350,000 distinct CDR3 sequences, about 20% of them seen only once. Study-level results: TCR diversity in persistent Graves' patients was below that of newly diagnosed ones. When disease was persistent, TRBV28, TRBJ1-2 and TRBJ2-5 were the favored segments.

Time point meaning: persistent/refractory GD, antithyroid drugs over 5 years with positive TRAb. Scientists built the TCR library using RNA that was extracted from PBMCs. Trimming cost V 6 bases and J 5 bases; bases outside gene matches: 7. CDR1 and CDR2 from the germline V gene are SNHLY and FYNNEI. There are 14 residues in the CDR3. The starting material was peripheral blood mononuclear cells (PBMCs), obtained when the disease was refractory, from a patient treated with antithyroid drugs. This sequence joins TRBV2 and TRBJ1-1, with 9 bases matching TRBD1. The sequence came from a female donor with Graves disease. CDR3 amino acids: CASRLDRGGTEAFF. The CDR3 DNA follows: TGTGCCAGCAGATTGGACAGGGGTGGGACTGAAGCTTTCTTT.